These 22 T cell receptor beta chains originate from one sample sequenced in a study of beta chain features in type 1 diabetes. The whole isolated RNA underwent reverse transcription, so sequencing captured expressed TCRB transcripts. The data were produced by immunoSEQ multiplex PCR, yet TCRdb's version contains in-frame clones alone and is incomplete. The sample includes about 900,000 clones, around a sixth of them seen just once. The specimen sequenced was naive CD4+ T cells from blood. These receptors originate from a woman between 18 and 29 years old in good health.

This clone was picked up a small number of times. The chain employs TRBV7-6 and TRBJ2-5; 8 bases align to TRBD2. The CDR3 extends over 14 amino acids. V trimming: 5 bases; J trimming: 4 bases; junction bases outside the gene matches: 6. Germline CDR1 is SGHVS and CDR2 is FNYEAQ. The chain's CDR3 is CASSRGRPLETQYF. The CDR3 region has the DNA TGTGCCAGCAGCCGCGGGAGGCCTCTAGAGACCCAGTACTTC.

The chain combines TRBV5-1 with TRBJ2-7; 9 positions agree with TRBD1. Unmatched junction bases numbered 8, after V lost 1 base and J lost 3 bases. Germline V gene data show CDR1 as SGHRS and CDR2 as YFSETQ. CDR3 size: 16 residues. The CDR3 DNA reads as TGCGCCAGCAGCTTGTTACCGGGACAGGGTGTCTACGAGCAGTACTTC. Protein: CASSLLPGQGVYEQYF.

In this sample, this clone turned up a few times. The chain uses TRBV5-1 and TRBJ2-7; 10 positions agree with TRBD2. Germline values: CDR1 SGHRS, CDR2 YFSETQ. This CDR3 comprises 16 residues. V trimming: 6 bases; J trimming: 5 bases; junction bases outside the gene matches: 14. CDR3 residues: CASNELAGGLYDEQYF. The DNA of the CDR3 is TGCGCCAGCAATGAGTTAGCGGGAGGTCTCTATGACGAGCAGTACTTC. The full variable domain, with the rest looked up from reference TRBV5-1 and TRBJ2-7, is KAGVTQTPRYLIKTRGQQVTLSCSPISGHRSVSWYQQTPGQGLQFLFEYFSETQRNKGNFPGRFSGRQFSNSRSEMNVSTLELGDSALYLCASNELAGGLYDEQYFGPGTRLTVT.

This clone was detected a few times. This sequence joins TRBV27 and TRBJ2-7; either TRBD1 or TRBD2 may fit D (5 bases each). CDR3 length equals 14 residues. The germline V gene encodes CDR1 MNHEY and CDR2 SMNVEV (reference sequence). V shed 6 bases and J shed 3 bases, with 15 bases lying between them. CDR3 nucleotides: TGTGCCAGCAGCCCCGTGGGGGTAGTCTACGAGCAGTACTTC. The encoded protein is CASSPVGVVYEQYF.

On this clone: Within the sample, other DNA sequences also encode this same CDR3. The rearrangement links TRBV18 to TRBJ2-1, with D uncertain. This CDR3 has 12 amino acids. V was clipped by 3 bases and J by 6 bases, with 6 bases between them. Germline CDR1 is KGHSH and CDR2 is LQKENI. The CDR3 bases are TGTGCCAGCTCACCCGCCGGCAATGAGCAGTTCTTC. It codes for CASSPAGNEQFF.

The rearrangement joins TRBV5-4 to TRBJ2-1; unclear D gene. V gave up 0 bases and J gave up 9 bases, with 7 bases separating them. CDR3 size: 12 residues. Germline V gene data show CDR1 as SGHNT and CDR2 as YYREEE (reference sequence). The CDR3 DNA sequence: TGTGCCAGCAGCTTGGAGGAAGGTGAGCAGTTCTTC. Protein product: CASSLEEGEQFF.

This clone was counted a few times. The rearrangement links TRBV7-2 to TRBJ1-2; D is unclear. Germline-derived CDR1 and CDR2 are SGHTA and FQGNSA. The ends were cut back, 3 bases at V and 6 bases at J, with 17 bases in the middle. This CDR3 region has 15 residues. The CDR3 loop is CASSLLSVRGDGYTF. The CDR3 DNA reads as TGTGCCAGCAGCTTGTTGTCGGTGCGGGGTGATGGCTACACCTTC.

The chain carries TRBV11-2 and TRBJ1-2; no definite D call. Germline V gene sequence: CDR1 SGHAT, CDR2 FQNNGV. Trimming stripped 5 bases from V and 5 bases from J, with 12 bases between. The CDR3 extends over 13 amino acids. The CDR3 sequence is CASSPRGYYGYTF. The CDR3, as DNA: TGTGCCAGCAGCCCACGGGGATATTATGGCTACACCTTC.

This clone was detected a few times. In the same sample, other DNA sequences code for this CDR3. CDR3 DNA: TGCAGTGCAGACAGGGGCTATGGCTACACCTTC. It codes for CSADRGYGYTF. The genes are TRBV20-1 and TRBJ1-2, with 8 nucleotides matching TRBD1. Looked up from germline, CDR1 is DFQATT and CDR2 is SNEGSKA (reference sequence). This CDR3 is 11 amino acids long. The V gene end was trimmed by 6 bases and the J gene end by 4 bases; junction bases not matched to a gene: 1.

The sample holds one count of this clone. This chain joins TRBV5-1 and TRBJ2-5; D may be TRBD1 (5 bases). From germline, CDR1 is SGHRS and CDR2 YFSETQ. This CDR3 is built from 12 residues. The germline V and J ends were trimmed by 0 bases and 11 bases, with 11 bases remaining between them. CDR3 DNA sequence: TGCGCCAGCAGCTTGGCAGGGTCTGTTCAGTACTTC. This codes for CASSLAGSVQYF.

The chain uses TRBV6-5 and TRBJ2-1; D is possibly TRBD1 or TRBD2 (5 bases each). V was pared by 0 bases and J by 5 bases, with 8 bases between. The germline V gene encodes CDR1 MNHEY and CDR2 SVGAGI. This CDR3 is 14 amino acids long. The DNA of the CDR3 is TGTGCCAGCAGTTACTCCGGGACCCACAATGAGCAGTTCTTC. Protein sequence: CASSYSGTHNEQFF.

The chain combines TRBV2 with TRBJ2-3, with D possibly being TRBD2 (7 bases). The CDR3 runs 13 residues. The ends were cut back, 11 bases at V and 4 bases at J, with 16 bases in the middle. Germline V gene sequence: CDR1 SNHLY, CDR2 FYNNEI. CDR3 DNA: TGTGCCCTGGGGGGGGCCGCCGCAGATACGCAGTATTTT. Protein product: CALGGAAADTQYF.

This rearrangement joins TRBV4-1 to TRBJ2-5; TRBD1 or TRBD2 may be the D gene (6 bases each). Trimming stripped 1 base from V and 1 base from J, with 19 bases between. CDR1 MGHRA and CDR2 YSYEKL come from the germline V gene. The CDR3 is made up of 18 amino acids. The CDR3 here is CASSQVTGARTSQETQYF. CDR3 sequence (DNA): TGCGCCAGCAGCCAAGTTACGGGGGCCCGAACCTCCCAAGAGACCCAGTACTTC.

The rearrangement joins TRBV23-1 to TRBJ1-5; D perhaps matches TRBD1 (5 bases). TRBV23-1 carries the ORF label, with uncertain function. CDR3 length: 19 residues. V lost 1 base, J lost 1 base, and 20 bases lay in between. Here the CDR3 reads CASSQWTGPTGGSNQPQHF. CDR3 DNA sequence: TGCGCCAGCAGTCAATGGACCGGCCCCACGGGGGGAAGCAATCAGCCCCAGCATTTT.

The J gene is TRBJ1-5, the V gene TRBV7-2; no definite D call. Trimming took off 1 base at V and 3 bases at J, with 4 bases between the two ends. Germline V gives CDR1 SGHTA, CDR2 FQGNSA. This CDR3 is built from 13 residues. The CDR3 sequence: CASSLVFNQPQHF. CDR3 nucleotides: TGTGCCAGCAGCTTAGTTTTCAATCAGCCCCAGCATTTT.

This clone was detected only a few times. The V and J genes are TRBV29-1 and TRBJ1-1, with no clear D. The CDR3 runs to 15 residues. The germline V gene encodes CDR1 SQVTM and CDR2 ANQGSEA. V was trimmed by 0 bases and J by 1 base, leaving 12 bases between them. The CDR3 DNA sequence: TGCAGCGTTGAAGATTTACCCAGATGGAACACTGAAGCTTTCTTT. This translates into CSVEDLPRWNTEAFF.

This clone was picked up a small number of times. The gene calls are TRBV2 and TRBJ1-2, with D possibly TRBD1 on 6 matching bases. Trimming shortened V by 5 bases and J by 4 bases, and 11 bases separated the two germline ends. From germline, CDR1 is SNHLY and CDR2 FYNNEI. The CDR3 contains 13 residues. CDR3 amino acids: CASSLGQIYGYTF. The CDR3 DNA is TGTGCCAGCAGTTTGGGACAAATCTATGGCTACACCTTC.

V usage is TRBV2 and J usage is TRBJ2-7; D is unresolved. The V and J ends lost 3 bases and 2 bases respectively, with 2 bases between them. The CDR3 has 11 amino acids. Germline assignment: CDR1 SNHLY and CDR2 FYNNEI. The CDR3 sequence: CASSDAYEQYF. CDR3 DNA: TGTGCCAGCAGTGACGCCTACGAGCAGTACTTC.

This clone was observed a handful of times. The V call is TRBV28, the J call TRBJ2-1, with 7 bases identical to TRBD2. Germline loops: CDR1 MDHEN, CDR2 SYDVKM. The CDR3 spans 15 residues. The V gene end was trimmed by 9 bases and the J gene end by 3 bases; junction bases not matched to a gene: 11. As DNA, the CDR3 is TGTGCCAGTAAGGCGGGAGTTCGATTCTACAATGAGCAGTTCTTC. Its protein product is CASKAGVRFYNEQFF.

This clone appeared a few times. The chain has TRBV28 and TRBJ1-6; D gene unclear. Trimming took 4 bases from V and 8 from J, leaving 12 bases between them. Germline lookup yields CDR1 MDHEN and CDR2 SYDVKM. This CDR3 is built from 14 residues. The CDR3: CASSSLDGDSPLHF. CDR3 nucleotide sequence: TGTGCCAGCAGTTCGCTGGACGGGGATTCACCCCTCCACTTT.

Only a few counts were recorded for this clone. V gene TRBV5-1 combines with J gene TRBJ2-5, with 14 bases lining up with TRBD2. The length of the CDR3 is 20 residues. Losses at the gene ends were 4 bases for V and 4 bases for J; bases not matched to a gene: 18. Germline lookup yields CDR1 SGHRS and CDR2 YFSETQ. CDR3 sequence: CASSAWVVSGLAGVRETQYF. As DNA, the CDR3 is TGCGCCAGCAGCGCTTGGGTGGTCTCGGGACTAGCGGGAGTTCGAGAGACCCAGTACTTC.

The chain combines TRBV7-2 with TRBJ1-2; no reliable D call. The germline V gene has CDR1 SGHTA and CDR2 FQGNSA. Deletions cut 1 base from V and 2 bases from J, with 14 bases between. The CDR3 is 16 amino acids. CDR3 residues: CASSLGDSDLNYGYTF. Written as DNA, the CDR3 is TGTGCCAGCAGCTTAGGAGACTCGGACCTCAACTATGGCTACACCTTC. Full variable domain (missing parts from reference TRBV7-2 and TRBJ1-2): GAGVSQSPSNKVTEKGKDVELRCDPISGHTALYWYRQSLGQGLEFLIYFQGNSAPDKSGLPSDRFSAERTGGSVSTLTIQRTQQEDSAVYLCASSLGDSDLNYGYTFGSGTRLTVV.